One and the same sample provided the 18 T cell receptor beta chains below, sequenced in a study of T cell responses to AZD1222 COVID-19 vaccine. Here immunoSEQ multiplex PCR was the method, and the copy in TCRdb shows in-frame clones only, minus some. The table includes roughly 70,000 clones, 85% detected once. The source material was peripheral blood, sampled on day 0 of AZD1222 vaccination. Receptors were obtained from an adult in good health.

The J gene is TRBJ1-6, the V gene TRBV11-2; D is unclear. V lost 0 bases and J 6 bases, leaving 6 bases between the germline ends. The CDR3 consists of 14 residues. CDR1 is SGHAT and CDR2 is FQNNGV in the germline V gene. CDR3 nucleotide sequence: TGTGCCAGCAGCTTAGATGCGGGTAATTCACCCCTCCACTTT. This sequence encodes CASSLDAGNSPLHF.

The V and J genes are TRBV5-6 and TRBJ1-1; no clear D gene. In germline, CDR1 is SGHDT, CDR2 YYEEEE. This CDR3 comprises 15 residues. V lost 5 bases and J 1 base, leaving 15 bases between the germline ends. This CDR3 is CASSSGPPSNTEAFF. Here the CDR3 DNA reads TGTGCCAGCAGTTCTGGGCCACCATCGAACACTGAAGCTTTCTTT.

The chain recombines TRBV5-6 with TRBJ2-1; D possibly corresponds to TRBD2 (6 bases). This CDR3 is 14 amino acids long. V lost 4 bases and J 4 bases, leaving 12 bases between the germline ends. Germline V gene sequence: CDR1 SGHDT, CDR2 YYEEEE. The CDR3 spells CASSPSGLYNEQFF. The DNA of the CDR3 is TGTGCCAGCAGCCCCTCGGGACTTTACAATGAGCAGTTCTTC.

The chain has TRBV6-1 and TRBJ2-2; 8 nucleotides match TRBD2. Germline V gene sequence: CDR1 MNHNS, CDR2 SASEGT. Losses at the gene ends were 8 bases for V and 4 bases for J; bases not matched to a gene: 3. The CDR3 contains 13 residues. In DNA form, the CDR3 reads TGTGCCAGCTCGGGAGGGGCCACCGGGGAGCTGTTTTTT. Its protein is CASSGGATGELFF.

The chain uses TRBV9 and TRBJ2-1, with D hard to call. Germline CDR1 is SGDLS and CDR2 is YYNGEE. This CDR3 spans 15 amino acids. V was cut by 0 bases and J by 0 bases, with 7 bases left in between. The CDR3 region has the DNA TGTGCCAGCAGCGTAGCCCCAAGCTCCTACAATGAGCAGTTCTTC. Translating gives CASSVAPSSYNEQFF.

The chain has TRBV7-9 and TRBJ1-5; no clear D. V was trimmed by 4 bases and J by 5 bases, leaving 12 bases between them. The CDR3 runs to 14 residues. In germline, CDR1 is SEHNR, CDR2 FQNEAQ (reference sequence). The CDR3 sequence: CASSSLSAYQPQHF. The DNA of the CDR3 is TGTGCCAGCAGCTCCCTCTCGGCCTATCAGCCCCAGCATTTT.

The chain links TRBV5-1 to TRBJ1-2; weak D call: TRBD1 (5 bases). CDR1 is SGHRS, CDR2 YFSETQ, per germline. V was trimmed by 0 bases and J by 8 bases, leaving 14 bases between them. CDR3 length: 14 amino acids. This CDR3 reads CASSLEGQGEGYTF. The CDR3 bases are TGCGCCAGCAGCTTGGAGGGTCAGGGCGAAGGCTACACCTTC. The complete variable domain, with remaining parts taken from reference TRBV5-1 and TRBJ1-2, reads KAGVTQTPRYLIKTRGQQVTLSCSPISGHRSVSWYQQTPGQGLQFLFEYFSETQRNKGNFPGRFSGRQFSNSRSEMNVSTLELGDSALYLCASSLEGQGEGYTFGSGTRLTVV.

CDR3 sequence reads: CASSPQDRGLTPLHF. CDR3 sequence (DNA): TGTGCCAGCTCACCGCAGGACAGGGGGCTTACACCCCTCCACTTT. The chain is built from TRBV18 and TRBJ1-6; 11 bases are a match to TRBD1. Trimming at V came to 3 bases and at J to 11 bases, leaving 6 bases not matched to a gene. This CDR3 comprises 15 residues. CDR1 KGHSH and CDR2 LQKENI come from the germline V gene.

The chain couples TRBV4-1 to TRBJ1-4; 7 nucleotides align to TRBD1. The CDR3 is made up of 16 amino acids. Germline V gene lookup returns CDR1 MGHRA and CDR2 YSYEKL. V gave up 1 base and J gave up 2 bases; unmatched junction bases: 4. CDR3 amino acids: CASSQGSGGTNEKLFF. CDR3 nucleotides: TGCGCCAGCAGCCAAGGGTCAGGGGGGACTAATGAAAAACTGTTTTTT.

For this clone: Other DNA variants within this sample encode the same CDR3. This rearrangement joins TRBV6-5 to TRBJ2-7; the D is unclear. Germline CDR1 is MNHEY and CDR2 is SVGAGI. The CDR3 loop spans 12 amino acids. The V gene lost 5 bases and the J gene lost 3 bases, with 8 bases spanning the gap. The CDR3 DNA follows: TGTGCCAGCAGTCCGACAAGCTACGAGCAGTACTTC. The encoded protein is CASSPTSYEQYF.

V gene TRBV9 combines with J gene TRBJ2-1; tentatively, D is TRBD1 (6 bases). The CDR3 spans 15 residues. Looked up from germline, CDR1 is SGDLS and CDR2 is YYNGEE. V dropped 3 bases and J dropped 7 bases, with 17 bases sitting between them. CDR3 bases: TGTGCCAGCAGCGCAAGTAGCCAAAGGGGGAATGAGCAGTTCTTC. This codes for CASSASSQRGNEQFF.

The chain is built from TRBV7-9 and TRBJ1-6; 7 bases are shared with TRBD1. Germline V CDR1 and CDR2: SEHNR, FQNEAQ (reference sequence). The J segment lost 9 bases and the V segment lost 5 bases, leaving 13 bases of the junction unmatched. The CDR3 runs 16 residues. In DNA form, the CDR3 reads TGTGCCAGCAGCCTGGTGGCCGGGACAGCGGGTTCACCCCTCCACTTT. Its protein product is CASSLVAGTAGSPLHF.

V and J are TRBV4-1 and TRBJ1-1; tentative D call: TRBD1 (6 bases). The V gene lost 0 bases and the J gene lost 10 bases, with 12 bases spanning the gap. CDR1 MGHRA and CDR2 YSYEKL come from the germline V gene. The CDR3 is 13 amino acids. CDR3 sequence (DNA): TGCGCCAGCAGCCAAGACAGGGGCTTTGGAGCTTTCTTT. It specifies CASSQDRGFGAFF.

The V gene is TRBV10-2, the J gene TRBJ1-4; D is unresolved. The CDR3 covers 14 residues. The V gene lost 4 bases and the J gene lost 8 bases, with 14 bases spanning the gap. Germline V lookup: CDR1 WSHSY, CDR2 SAAADI. CDR3 coding DNA: TGCGCCAGCAGTGGATCAAGGGCCATGGAAAAACTGTTTTTT. It yields the protein CASSGSRAMEKLFF.

V and J are TRBV19 and TRBJ2-1; perhaps TRBD2 as D (5 bases). The V gene lost 3 bases and the J gene lost 1 base, with 10 bases spanning the gap. The CDR3 is 15 residues long. Germline CDR1 and CDR2: LNHDA and SQIVND (reference sequence). The CDR3 DNA sequence: TGTGCCAGTAGTATGGTGGGAGTGTCCTACAATGAGCAGTTCTTC. This gives the protein CASSMVGVSYNEQFF. Full variable domain (rest looked up from reference TRBV19 and TRBJ2-1): DGGITQSPKYLFRKEGQNVTLSCEQNLNHDAMYWYRQDPGQGLRLIYYSQIVNDFQKGDIAEGYSVSREKKESFPLTVTSAQKNPTAFYLCASSMVGVSYNEQFFGPGTRLTVL.

This chain joins TRBV5-1 and TRBJ2-7; D gene uncertain. The CDR3 has 14 residues. In germline, CDR1 is SGHRS, CDR2 YFSETQ. Trimming cost V 1 base and J 4 bases, with 12 bases left between them. CDR3 residues: CASSLWFTGYEQYF. DNA of the CDR3: TGCGCCAGCAGCTTGTGGTTTACGGGTTACGAGCAGTACTTC.

The chain combines TRBV7-9 with TRBJ2-1; maybe TRBD2 (6 bases). The CDR3 extends over 15 amino acids. CDR1 is SEHNR, CDR2 FQNEAQ, per germline (reference sequence). V lost 5 bases, J lost 5 bases, and 16 bases lay in between. The CDR3 region is CASSPPGVGHNEQFF. The DNA of the CDR3 is TGTGCCAGCAGCCCACCGGGAGTTGGTCACAATGAGCAGTTCTTC.

The genes are TRBV6-1 and TRBJ1-5; weak D call: TRBD1 (5 bases). This CDR3 contains 17 residues. CDR1 and CDR2 from the germline V gene are MNHNS and SASEGT. Trimming removed 0 bases at V and 0 bases at J, with 12 bases between. CDR3 nucleotide sequence: TGTGCCAGCAGTGAAGCAGGGTGGGGGACTAGCAATCAGCCCCAGCATTTT. Protein: CASSEAGWGTSNQPQHF.